This T cell receptor (beta chain) emerged from a study of Ad26.COV2.S vaccination and SARS-CoV-2 variants (dated by TCRdb to 2020 to 2022). Notes on the research overall: Vaccine-arm donors were drawn from COV1001, a multicentre, randomized, double-blind, placebo-controlled phase I-IIa trial of Ad26.COV2.S in healthy adults. Ad26.COV2.S was administered intramuscularly at a dose of 5x10^10 or 1x10^11 viral particles, either as one shot or as two shots given 56 days apart. TCRbeta repertoire sequencing served as the tool for gauging how specific and how broad the SARS-CoV-2-reactive T cell receptors were following Ad26.COV2.S vaccination. The TCR-sequenced set comprised around 32 samples: about 19 Ad26.COV2.S vaccine recipients, 5 placebo recipients and 8 SARS-CoV-2 convalescent individuals. Trial participants were randomized into five groups of five: low-dose or high-dose Ad26.COV2.S given once or twice, or placebo on both occasions. Investigators remained blinded to trial group allocation during experiments and outcome assessment.

The immunoSEQ Assay was used to sequence TCRbeta CDR3 regions. After extraction, genomic DNA underwent amplification by bias-controlled multiplex PCR, followed by high-throughput sequencing. The published analysis was carried out like this. To quantify the absolute abundance of each unique TCRbeta CDR3 region, sequences were collapsed and filtered. T cell fraction was estimated by normalizing TCRbeta template counts to usable DNA, which was measured by amplifying reference genes present in all nucleated cells. Repertoire TCRs were annotated as SARS-CoV-2-specific when V gene, CDR3 amino acid sequence and J gene were exactly matched to a known reactive TCR set. The reference SARS-CoV-2 TCR set was derived from MIRA and filtered for enrichment in COVID-19-positive ImmuneCODE repertoires, a step that removed public or cross-reactive TCRs. Using the MIRA antigens, annotated TCRs were further analysed by specific ORF or by position within an ORF. Depth was the summed frequency of annotated unique rearrangements, while breadth was defined as annotated unique rearrangements over total unique productive rearrangements. Two-sided Wilcoxon rank-sum tests were applied when comparing TCR breadth between groups. In its TCRdb copy, this immuneACCESS table keeps in-frame sequences only and misses some clones. Where compared with another copy, unresolved V genes explain less than half of these, and the others have no known cause. V and J calls plus clone size are reproduced from that table; the DNA served to infer D and trimming. For this sample the table gives fewer than 400,000 clones, of which 80% to 90% were detected only once. Around 3.4% of the sample comes from the top ten.

What the work shows at the level of the full study, not this receptor alone: Non-spike TCR breadth was comparable between vaccine and placebo recipients, consistent with the vaccine containing only spike. The study lacked the statistical power to compare responses across vaccine doses or regimens. After vaccination, substantial breadth of spike-specific CD8+ and CD4+ T cell responses was reported. According to the authors, total T cell responses may have been underestimated by the TCR breadth and depth analyses. Compared with placebo recipients, Ad26.COV2.S recipients showed higher spike-specific TCR breadth (P = 0.0014).

Note on this clone: Its antigen target is currently unknown. No base-level quality is on record; no much larger clone is a single base apart.

The sample's treatment or condition label, in plain terms: approximately 18 received Ad26.COV2.S at low or high dose, single or two shots; 5 received placebo; per-sample allocation not given. Repertoires of vaccine and placebo recipients were sequenced from samples collected on day 63 after the first injection. Cohort 1b enrolled around 23 adults aged 18-55 years at a single site in Boston, USA, between 29 July and 7 August 2020. Ad26.COV2.S was a replication-incompetent adenovirus type 26 vector that expressed a prefusion-stabilized SARS-CoV-2 spike protein derived from the original Wuhan strain. The germline V gene provides CDR1 LGHNA and CDR2 YNFKEQ. CDR3 length: 15 amino acids, cysteine to phenylalanine. Only the CDR3 DNA is retained, 45 bases long and in frame from the first base. Compared with germline, V lacks 4 bases and J lacks 3 bases; bases without a gene match: 6.

In this chain, TRBV4-2 is recombined with TRBJ1-2; 9 central nucleotides agree with TRBD1. Material: peripheral blood, obtained in a trial of Ad26.COV2.S vaccine versus placebo. The clonotype comes from a person between 18 and 60 years old who received the Ad26.COV2.S COVID-19 vaccine or a placebo. The CDR3 here reads CASSRGTGLDYGYTF. The DNA sequence follows: TGTGCCAGCAGCCGGGGGACAGGGCTTGACTATGGCTACACCTTC.